A single sample is the source of the 4 T cell receptor beta chains below, sequenced in a study of blood T cell repertoires in COVID-19. The data were produced by immunoSEQ multiplex PCR, yet TCRdb's version contains in-frame clones alone and is incomplete. In the table there are 300,000 to 400,000 clones, 87% of which are singletons. The specimen was peripheral blood. The receptors derive from a woman between 50 and 59 years old with COVID-19, enrolled during active disease.

The rearrangement uses TRBV5-1 and TRBJ1-1, with TRBD1 identical over 7 bases. The CDR3 extends over 14 amino acids. Germline CDR1 SGHRS, CDR2 YFSETQ. V lost 4 bases and J lost 1; bases outside the gene matches: 4. The CDR3 bases are TGCGCCAGCAGCCAAGGGGGCGGGAACACTGAAGCTTTCTTT. It translates to CASSQGGGNTEAFF. The entire variable domain, with the rest obtained from reference TRBV5-1 and TRBJ1-1, is as follows: KAGVTQTPRYLIKTRGQQVTLSCSPISGHRSVSWYQQTPGQGLQFLFEYFSETQRNKGNFPGRFSGRQFSNSRSEMNVSTLELGDSALYLCASSQGGGNTEAFFGQGTRLTVV.

This chain uses TRBV5-1 with TRBJ2-7; 12 bases are shared with TRBD2. V trimming: 3 bases; J trimming: 7 bases; junction bases outside the gene matches: 8. From germline, CDR1 is SGHRS and CDR2 YFSETQ. The CDR3 loop spans 15 amino acids. CDR3 DNA: TGCGCCAGCAGCTCACCTAGCGGGAGGGCAGGGGAGCAGTACTTC. This sequence encodes CASSSPSGRAGEQYF.

The chain uses TRBV6-5 and TRBJ1-1, with no clear D. Per germline, CDR1 MNHEY and CDR2 SVGAGI. This CDR3 contains 13 residues. The germline V and J ends were trimmed by 5 bases and 7 bases, with 14 bases remaining between them. CDR3 amino acids: CASSSGPIVEAFF. The CDR3 nucleotides read TGTGCCAGCAGTAGCGGCCCAATCGTTGAAGCTTTCTTT.

The CDR3 nucleotides are TGCAGCGTTGTTCGGGGATCCACTGAAGCTTTCTTT. It encodes CSVVRGSTEAFF. The V and J genes are TRBV29-1 and TRBJ1-1, with D hard to call. The V end was cut by 4 bases, the J end by 4 bases, with 10 bases between. The CDR3 sequence is 12 residues long. CDR1 is SQVTM, CDR2 ANQGSEA, per germline.